This T cell receptor (beta chain) derives from a study of blood T cell repertoires in COVID-19. The wider study: Sites in the United States, Italy and Spain provided acute and convalescent COVID-19 samples.

Original processing methods: Amplification of reference gene primers was used by the study to estimate nucleated cell counts. Produced via immunoSEQ multiplex PCR; TCRdb's table is partial and in-frame only. The V and J calls and clone size come from that table; D and trimming were worked out from the DNA. The sample carries approximately 270,000 clones, 70% to 90% recorded once. The TCR originated in an older man with acute or convalescent COVID-19. Sequencing was performed on peripheral blood.

CDR3 sequence reads: CASSPLRGEQFF. In DNA form, the CDR3 reads TGTGCCAGCAGCCCCCTCAGGGGTGAGCAGTTCTTC. The genes are TRBV9 and TRBJ2-1, with D maybe TRBD1 (6 bases). Trimming pared 4 bases from V and 9 bases from J, leaving 11 bases between. The CDR3 extends over 12 amino acids. The V gene's germline CDR1 is SGDLS and CDR2 YYNGEE. The variable domain in full, completed from reference TRBV9 and TRBJ2-1, reads DSGVTQTPKHLITATGQRVTLRCSPRSGDLSVYWYQQSLDQGLQFLIQYYNGEERAKGNILERFSAQQFPDLHSELNLSSLELGDSALYFCASSPLRGEQFFGPGTRLTVL.